A single sample is the source of the 22 T cell receptor beta chains below, sequenced in a study of shared clonotypes between healthy human individuals. The method was immunoSEQ multiplex PCR; TCRdb's version includes in-frame clones alone and lacks a portion of them. The sample comprises about 1.1 million clones, around three quarters of which are singletons, and approximately 0.9% rests with the top ten. Sequencing was carried out using memory CD4+ T cells from PBMCs. Specified subset: CD45RA-negative fraction. These receptor sequences come from a man aged 18 to 29 in good health. Some clones in this sample may be carry-over from other donors' samples.

This clone was counted a few times. The chain links TRBV5-1 to TRBJ2-6, with TRBD1 identical over 10 bases. Germline CDR1 reads SGHRS; CDR2 reads YFSETQ. The CDR3 is 20 residues long. Unmatched junction bases numbered 13, after V lost 4 bases and J lost 0 bases. The CDR3 DNA reads as TGCGCCAGCAGCACAACCCGACAGGGGGCGCGAGGCTCTGGGGCCAACGTCCTGACTTTC. Translating it yields CASSTTRQGARGSGANVLTF.

This clone was detected a few times. The chain joins TRBV27 to TRBJ2-7, with TRBD2 matching 11 bases. This CDR3 has 13 residues. The V segment lost 9 bases and the J segment 7 bases; nucleotides outside the gene matches: 8. The germline gives CDR1 MNHEY, CDR2 SMNVEV (reference sequence). The CDR3 DNA sequence: TGTGCCAGATCGGGACTAGCGGTCACGGAGCAGTACTTC. Protein sequence: CARSGLAVTEQYF.

J is TRBJ1-1 and V is TRBV6-5; 8 bases agree with TRBD1. Unmatched junction bases numbered 8, after V lost 2 bases and J lost 3 bases. Looked up from germline, CDR1 is MNHEY and CDR2 is SVGAGI. The CDR3 runs 16 residues. The CDR3 reads CASSYRRTGKYTEAFF. In nucleotides, the CDR3 is TGTGCCAGCAGTTACCGGCGGACAGGGAAATACACTGAAGCTTTCTTT.

This clone was counted only a few times. The V and J genes are TRBV6-1 and TRBJ2-3, with 8 bases lining up with TRBD1. V shed 0 bases, J shed 6 bases, and the junction held 11 bases outside the gene matches. Germline CDR1 MNHNS, CDR2 SASEGT. The CDR3 has 17 amino acids. Here the CDR3 reads CASSEATLGQVKDTQYF. The CDR3, as DNA: TGTGCCAGCAGTGAAGCTACACTGGGACAGGTGAAGGATACGCAGTATTTT.

The chain joins TRBV7-3 to TRBJ1-1; D remains unclear. Germline CDR1 reads SGHTA; CDR2 reads FQGTGA. V lost 2 bases and J 1 base, leaving 14 bases between the germline ends. The CDR3 loop spans 16 amino acids. The CDR3 nucleotides read TGTGCCAGCAGCTTAGGCAGTCCTTCAGGGAACACTGAAGCTTTCTTT. Translation: CASSLGSPSGNTEAFF.

The gene calls are TRBV11-2 and TRBJ2-1; unclear D gene. CDR3 length equals 14 residues. Per the germline V gene, CDR1 is SGHAT and CDR2 is FQNNGV. The ends were cut back, 6 bases at V and 4 bases at J, with 13 bases in the middle. DNA of the CDR3: TGTGCCAGCAGTCGCATAATACAATACAATGAGCAGTTCTTC. Amino acids: CASSRIIQYNEQFF.

This clone has ten or more counts. The chain employs TRBV6-1 and TRBJ1-2; 8 nucleotides agree with TRBD1. The CDR3 sequence is 14 residues long. The trim removed 8 bases at V and 3 bases at J, leaving 8 bases unmatched. CDR1 is MNHNS, CDR2 SASEGT, per germline. The CDR3 here is CASHPGGADYGYTF. The CDR3, as DNA: TGTGCCAGCCATCCAGGGGGCGCTGACTATGGCTACACCTTC.

The rearrangement uses TRBV20-1 and TRBJ2-5, with D unclear. The CDR3 totals 10 residues. Germline V gene sequence: CDR1 DFQATT, CDR2 SNEGSKA (reference sequence). V dropped 3 bases and J dropped 7 bases, with 6 bases sitting between them. CDR3 DNA: TGCAGTGCTAGTATCCGGACCCAGTACTTC. This encodes CSASIRTQYF.

This sequence joins TRBV6-5 and TRBJ1-1, with TRBD1 as a possible D gene (6 bases). The CDR3 runs 13 residues. Germline assignment: CDR1 MNHEY and CDR2 SVGAGI. The V end lost 7 bases, the J end lost 1 base, and 10 bases lay between the germline ends. The CDR3 reads CASKTGKNTEAFF. The CDR3 nucleotides read TGTGCCAGCAAAACAGGGAAGAACACTGAAGCTTTCTTT.

Concerning this clone: Compared with germline, one end of the junction differs, possibly owing to a read error. This chain links TRBV20-1 with TRBJ2-7; D is undetermined. The V gene's germline CDR1 is DFQATT and CDR2 SNEGSKA (reference sequence). The CDR3 covers 11 residues. DNA of the CDR3: TGCAGTGCTCTCCATGGGGTTAAAACACAATTC. Amino acids: CSALHGVKTQF.

The chain employs TRBV5-4 and TRBJ2-5, with TRBD2 matching 8 bases. Germline lookup yields CDR1 SGHNT and CDR2 YYREEE (reference sequence). CDR3 length equals 14 residues. The J segment lost 5 bases and the V segment lost 4 bases, leaving 7 bases of the junction unmatched. CDR3 in amino acids: CASSDKRERETQYF. CDR3 nucleotide sequence: TGTGCCAGCAGCGATAAGCGGGAGCGGGAGACCCAGTACTTC.

The chain couples TRBV9 to TRBJ2-3; the D is unclear. Germline assignment: CDR1 SGDLS and CDR2 YYNGEE. The CDR3 covers 14 residues. The ends were cut back, 0 bases at V and 6 bases at J, with 11 bases in the middle. This CDR3 is CASSVVAATDTQYF. CDR3 DNA: TGTGCCAGCAGCGTAGTGGCCGCCACGGATACGCAGTATTTT.

This chain links TRBV27 with TRBJ1-3; a weak D match, TRBD1 (5 bases). This CDR3 has 17 residues. Germline lookup yields CDR1 MNHEY and CDR2 SMNVEV (reference sequence). Between the trimmed V and J ends, which lost 3 bases and 0 bases, there was a span of 15 bases. CDR3 in DNA: TGTGCCAGCAGTTTTGAGCCCAGGGAAAGCTCTGGAAACACCATATATTTT. This sequence encodes CASSFEPRESSGNTIYF.

The V and J genes are TRBV15 and TRBJ2-5, with D possibly matching TRBD2 (6 bases). In germline, CDR1 is LNHNV, CDR2 YYDKDF (reference sequence). The ends were cut back, 0 bases at V and 2 bases at J, with 10 bases in the middle. The CDR3 length is 15 residues. The CDR3 DNA is TGTGCCACCAGCAGAGAGGCGGGAAGACAAGAGACCCAGTACTTC. It translates to CATSREAGRQETQYF.

Note on this clone: A much larger clone lies a single base off, so this may be a read error. CDR3 nucleotide sequence: TGTTCCTGGAGTGTATCCAGGGGGGACACTGAAGCTTTCTTT. Amino acid sequence: CSWSVSRGDTEAFF. The chain combines TRBV30 with TRBJ1-1, with 7 bases that match TRBD1. The CDR3 is 14 residues long. Germline lookup yields CDR1 GTSNPN and CDR2 SVGIG (reference sequence).

The chain joins TRBV19 to TRBJ2-2, with D perhaps matching TRBD1 or TRBD2 (5 bases each). This CDR3 has 16 amino acids. Germline V gene sequence: CDR1 LNHDA, CDR2 SQIVND (reference sequence). Trimming cost V 4 bases and J 8 bases, with 20 bases left between them. The CDR3 DNA reads as TGTGCCAGTAGTAGGTTTGGTTCTGGGGACGTGGGGGAGCTGTTTTTT. Its protein is CASSRFGSGDVGELFF.

This clone was seen a handful of times. V is TRBV5-4 and J is TRBJ1-2; a weak D match, TRBD1 (5 bases). The CDR3 loop spans 13 amino acids. Looked up from germline, CDR1 is SGHNT and CDR2 is YYREEE (reference sequence). Trimming took 3 bases from V and 7 from J, leaving 13 bases between them. The CDR3 DNA reads TGTGCCAGCAGCTCCACAGGTGCCCGTGGCTACACCTTC. Amino acid sequence: CASSSTGARGYTF.

CDR3 in DNA: TGTGCCAGCAGTAGACGGACAACCGGGGAGCTGTTTTTT. This codes for CASSRRTTGELFF. This rearrangement joins TRBV28 to TRBJ2-2; D perhaps matches TRBD1 (5 bases). The CDR3 spans 13 residues. CDR1 is MDHEN, CDR2 SYDVKM, per germline. Trimming removed 5 bases from V and 5 bases from J, with 9 bases in between.

This chain connects TRBV5-1 to TRBJ2-7; TRBD2 matches at 12 bases. The CDR3 has 15 amino acids. Germline V lookup: CDR1 SGHRS, CDR2 YFSETQ. With V trimmed by 4 bases and J by 2 bases, 4 bases remained unmatched. The CDR3 DNA reads as TGCGCCAGCAGCCCGGGACTAGCGGGCCCCTACGAGCAGTACTTC. Translating gives CASSPGLAGPYEQYF. The variable domain in full, with the rest retrieved from reference TRBV5-1 and TRBJ2-7, is KAGVTQTPRYLIKTRGQQVTLSCSPISGHRSVSWYQQTPGQGLQFLFEYFSETQRNKGNFPGRFSGRQFSNSRSEMNVSTLELGDSALYLCASSPGLAGPYEQYFGPGTRLTVT.

This clone was seen a handful of times. The V gene is TRBV6-1, the J gene TRBJ1-2; D gene ambiguous. The CDR3 is made up of 13 amino acids. From germline, CDR1 is MNHNS and CDR2 SASEGT. Deletions cut 3 bases from V and 8 bases from J, with 13 bases between. In DNA, the CDR3 is TGTGCCAGCAGTGACCTGTCACACAGCGGCTACACCTTC. Protein: CASSDLSHSGYTF.

The V call is TRBV19, the J call TRBJ2-1; TRBD2 matches 8 bases. Germline values: CDR1 LNHDA, CDR2 SQIVND (reference sequence). V lost 5 bases and J lost 7; bases outside the gene matches: 7. The CDR3 totals 14 residues. Here the CDR3 DNA reads TGTGCCAGTAGTGTAGGACTAGCCCTGAATGAGCAGTTCTTC. The encoded protein is CASSVGLALNEQFF.

On this clone itself: A much larger clone differs from this one at a single base, so this may be a read error. In the same sample, other DNA sequences code for this CDR3. V gene TRBV30 combines with J gene TRBJ2-3; D possibly corresponds to TRBD1 (6 bases). Germline CDR1 GTSNPN, CDR2 SVGIG (reference sequence). This CDR3 has 14 amino acids. CDR3 sequence (DNA): TGTGCCTGGATGAGGGGGAGAAGCACAGATACACAGTATTTT. Amino acids: CAWMRGRSTDTQYF.